The clone carrying this T cell receptor beta chain was detected ten times or more. The TCR library was built from RNA with a 3' RACE protocol and unique molecular identifiers. TCRdb called the 3' RACE reads again in MiXCR, with one record for every CDR3 protein. The repertoire consists of about 89,000 distinct CDR3 sequences, with about 6.9% occurring once and the leading ten covering 0.85% to 1.2%. Regarding treatment: PENTA 11 planned treatment interruption arm or continuous ART arm. Naive CD4+ CD45RA+ CD45RO- T cells were FACS-sorted from thawed PBMCs. J gave up 4 bases and V 5 bases, and 11 bases lay outside the gene matches. The CDR3 loop spans 15 amino acids. Germline V gene lookup returns CDR1 MNHNY and CDR2 SVGAGI (reference sequence). This entry comes from a study of HIV-infected children after antiretroviral therapy interruption.

The V gene is TRBV6-6, the J gene TRBJ2-7; 7 bases are a match to TRBD1. This TCR derives from a pool of human donors with HIV. The sequenced sample was CD45RA+ CD4+ T cells from PBMCs, pooled from several time points, obtained from a donor given antiretroviral therapy, either interrupted or continuous. Subset: naive CD4+ CD45RA+ CD45RO- T cells. The CDR3 nucleotides read TGTGCCAGCAGTCCCCGGGAAGGGGGCATATACGAGCAGTACTTC. This encodes CASSPREGGIYEQYF.